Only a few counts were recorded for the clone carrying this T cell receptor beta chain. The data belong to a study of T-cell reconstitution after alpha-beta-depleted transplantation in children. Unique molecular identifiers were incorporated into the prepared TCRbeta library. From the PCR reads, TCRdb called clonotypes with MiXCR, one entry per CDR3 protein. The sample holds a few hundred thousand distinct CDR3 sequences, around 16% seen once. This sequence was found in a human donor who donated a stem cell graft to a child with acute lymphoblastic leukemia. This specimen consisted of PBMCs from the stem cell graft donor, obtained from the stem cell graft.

CDR3 region: CASSTRGTKAYEQYF. Here the CDR3 DNA reads TGTGCCAGCAGTACTCGCGGGACAAAGGCCTACGAGCAGTACTTC. The V gene is TRBV27, the J gene TRBJ2-7; D is possibly TRBD1 or TRBD2 (6 bases each). V was pared by 5 bases and J by 2 bases, with 16 bases between. This CDR3 comprises 15 residues. CDR1 and CDR2 (germline): MNHEY, SMNVEV (reference sequence).